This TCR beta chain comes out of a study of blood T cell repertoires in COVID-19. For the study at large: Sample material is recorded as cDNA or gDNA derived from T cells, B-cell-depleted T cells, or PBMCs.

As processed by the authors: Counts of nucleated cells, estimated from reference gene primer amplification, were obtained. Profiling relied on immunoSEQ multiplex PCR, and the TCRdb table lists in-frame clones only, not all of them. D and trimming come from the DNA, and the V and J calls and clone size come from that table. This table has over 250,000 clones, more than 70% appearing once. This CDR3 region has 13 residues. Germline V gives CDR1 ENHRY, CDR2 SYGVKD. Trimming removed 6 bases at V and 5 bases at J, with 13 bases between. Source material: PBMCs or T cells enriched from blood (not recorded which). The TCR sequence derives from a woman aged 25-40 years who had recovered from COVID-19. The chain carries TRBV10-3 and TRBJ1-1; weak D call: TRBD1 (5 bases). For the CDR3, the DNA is TGTGCCATCAGAAGAGGGGAGGGGACTGAAGCTTTCTTT. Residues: CAIRRGEGTEAFF.